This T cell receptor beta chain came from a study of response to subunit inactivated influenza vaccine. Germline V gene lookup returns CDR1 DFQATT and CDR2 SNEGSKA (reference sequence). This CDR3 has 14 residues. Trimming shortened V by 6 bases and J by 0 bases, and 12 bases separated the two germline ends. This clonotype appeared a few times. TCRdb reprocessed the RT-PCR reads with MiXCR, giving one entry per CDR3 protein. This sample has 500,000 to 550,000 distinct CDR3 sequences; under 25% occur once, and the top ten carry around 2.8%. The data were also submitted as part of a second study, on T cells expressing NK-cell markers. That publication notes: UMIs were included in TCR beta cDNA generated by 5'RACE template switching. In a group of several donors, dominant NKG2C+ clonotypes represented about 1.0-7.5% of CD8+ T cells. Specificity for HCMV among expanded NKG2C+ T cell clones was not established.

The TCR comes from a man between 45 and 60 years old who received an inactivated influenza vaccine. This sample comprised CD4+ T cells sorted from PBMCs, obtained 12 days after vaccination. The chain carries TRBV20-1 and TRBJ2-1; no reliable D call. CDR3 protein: CSAKTGPSYNEQFF. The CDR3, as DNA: TGCAGTGCAAAGACTGGACCCTCCTACAATGAGCAGTTCTTC.